Sequencing of this T cell receptor (beta chain) was carried out in a study of T cell responses to AZD1222 COVID-19 vaccine. In the study overall: Second doses that came at about 4 or about 12 weeks were put together.

TCRdb's copy holds only in-frame clones and misses some; the assay was immunoSEQ multiplex PCR. Here the sample spans roughly 120,000 clones, 85% to 95% being singletons. On this clone: Its specificity is not known.

Study results and caveats: The breadth and depth of Spike-specific TCRs increased once two AZD1222 doses had been given. White British ancestry dominated among donors, who included more females, and clonal diversity was possibly underestimated. Reportedly, nearly half the spike-specific TCRs target unmutated variant regions.

This CDR3 is built from 17 residues. V was clipped by 4 bases and J by 0 bases; unmatched bases: 7. Germline V gives CDR1 LGHDT, CDR2 YNNKEL (reference sequence). This sequence was found in an adult in good health. This specimen consisted of peripheral blood, obtained on day 0 of AZD1222 vaccination. V is TRBV3-1 (or the pseudogene TRBV3-2) and J is TRBJ2-3; the match to TRBD2 covers 10 bases. The CDR3, as DNA: TGTGCCAGCAGCCTCCGGACTAGCGGAGGCAGCACAGATACGCAGTATTTT. Amino acid sequence: CASSLRTSGGSTDTQYF.